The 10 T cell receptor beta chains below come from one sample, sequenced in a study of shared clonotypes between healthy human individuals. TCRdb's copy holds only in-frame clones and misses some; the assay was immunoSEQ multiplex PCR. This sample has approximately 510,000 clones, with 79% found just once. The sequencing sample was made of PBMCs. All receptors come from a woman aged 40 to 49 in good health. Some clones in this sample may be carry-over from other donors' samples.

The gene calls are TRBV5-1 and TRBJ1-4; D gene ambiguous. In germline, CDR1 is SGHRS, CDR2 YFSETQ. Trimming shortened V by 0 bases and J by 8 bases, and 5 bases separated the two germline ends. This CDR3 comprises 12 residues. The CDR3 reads CASSLDGEKLFF. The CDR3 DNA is TGCGCCAGCAGCTTGGATGGGGAAAAACTGTTTTTT.

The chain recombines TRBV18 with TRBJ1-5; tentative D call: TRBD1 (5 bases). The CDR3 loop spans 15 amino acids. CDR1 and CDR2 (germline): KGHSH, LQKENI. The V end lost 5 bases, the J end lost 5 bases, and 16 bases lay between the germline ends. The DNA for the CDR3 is TGTGCCAGCTCAGCATCAGGGTCAGCGGATCAGCCCCAGCATTTT. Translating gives CASSASGSADQPQHF.

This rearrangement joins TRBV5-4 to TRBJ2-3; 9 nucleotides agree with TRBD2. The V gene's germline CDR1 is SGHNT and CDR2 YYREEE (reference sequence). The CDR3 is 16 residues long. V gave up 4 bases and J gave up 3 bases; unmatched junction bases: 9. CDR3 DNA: TGTGCCAGCAGCATCCCTAGCGGGATGGAGACAGATACGCAGTATTTT. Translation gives CASSIPSGMETDTQYF.

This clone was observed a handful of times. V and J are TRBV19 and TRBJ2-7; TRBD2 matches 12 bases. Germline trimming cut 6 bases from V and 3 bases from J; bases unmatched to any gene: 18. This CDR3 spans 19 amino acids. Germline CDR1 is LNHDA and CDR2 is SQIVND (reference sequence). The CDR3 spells CASSRYGLAGGSSDYEQYF. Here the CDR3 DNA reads TGTGCCAGTAGCCGCTACGGGCTAGCGGGAGGGTCCTCCGACTACGAGCAGTACTTC.

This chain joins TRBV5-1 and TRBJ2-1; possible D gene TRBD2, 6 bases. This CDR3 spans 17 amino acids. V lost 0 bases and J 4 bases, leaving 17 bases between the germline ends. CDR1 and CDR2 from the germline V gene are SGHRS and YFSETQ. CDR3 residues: CASSLASPLAGYNEQFF. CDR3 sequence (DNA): TGCGCCAGCAGCTTGGCCTCCCCACTAGCAGGATACAATGAGCAGTTCTTC.

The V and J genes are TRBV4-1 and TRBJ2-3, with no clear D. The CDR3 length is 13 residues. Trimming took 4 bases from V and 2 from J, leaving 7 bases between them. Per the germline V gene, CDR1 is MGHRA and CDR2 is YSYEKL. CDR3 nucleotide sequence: TGCGCCAGCAGCCCCTACTTCACAGATACGCAGTATTTT. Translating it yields CASSPYFTDTQYF.

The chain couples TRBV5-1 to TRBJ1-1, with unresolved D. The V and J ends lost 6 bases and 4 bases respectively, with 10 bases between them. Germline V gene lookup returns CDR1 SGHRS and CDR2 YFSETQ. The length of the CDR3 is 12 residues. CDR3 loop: CASIGAGTEAFF. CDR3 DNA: TGCGCCAGCATAGGTGCGGGCACTGAAGCTTTCTTT.

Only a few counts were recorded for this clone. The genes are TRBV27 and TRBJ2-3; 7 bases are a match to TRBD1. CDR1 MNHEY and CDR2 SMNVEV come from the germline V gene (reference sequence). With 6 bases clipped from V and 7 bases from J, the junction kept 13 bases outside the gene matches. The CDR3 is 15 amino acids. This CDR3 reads CASSPRDRPSHTQYF. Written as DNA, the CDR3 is TGTGCCAGCAGCCCCCGGGACAGACCCTCTCATACGCAGTATTTT.

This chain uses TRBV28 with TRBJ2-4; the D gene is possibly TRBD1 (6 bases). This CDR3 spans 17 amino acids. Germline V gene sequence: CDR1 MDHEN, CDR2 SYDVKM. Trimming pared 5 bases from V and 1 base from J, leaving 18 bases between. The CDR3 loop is CASSQQQGKGAKNIQYF. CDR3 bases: TGTGCCAGCAGTCAACAGCAGGGGAAGGGGGCCAAAAACATTCAGTACTTC. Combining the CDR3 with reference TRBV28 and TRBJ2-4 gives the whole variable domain DVKVTQSSRYLVKRTGEKVFLECVQDMDHENMFWYRQDPGLGLRLIYFSYDVKMKEKGDIPEGYSVSREKKERFSLILESASTNQTSMYLCASSQQQGKGAKNIQYFGAGTRLSVL.

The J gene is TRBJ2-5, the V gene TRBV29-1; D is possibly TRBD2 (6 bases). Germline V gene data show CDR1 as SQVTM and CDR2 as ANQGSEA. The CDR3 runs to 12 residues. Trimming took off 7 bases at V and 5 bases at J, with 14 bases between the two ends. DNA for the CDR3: TGCAGCGCCCCAGGAGGGCCCGAGACCCAGTACTTC. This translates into CSAPGGPETQYF.